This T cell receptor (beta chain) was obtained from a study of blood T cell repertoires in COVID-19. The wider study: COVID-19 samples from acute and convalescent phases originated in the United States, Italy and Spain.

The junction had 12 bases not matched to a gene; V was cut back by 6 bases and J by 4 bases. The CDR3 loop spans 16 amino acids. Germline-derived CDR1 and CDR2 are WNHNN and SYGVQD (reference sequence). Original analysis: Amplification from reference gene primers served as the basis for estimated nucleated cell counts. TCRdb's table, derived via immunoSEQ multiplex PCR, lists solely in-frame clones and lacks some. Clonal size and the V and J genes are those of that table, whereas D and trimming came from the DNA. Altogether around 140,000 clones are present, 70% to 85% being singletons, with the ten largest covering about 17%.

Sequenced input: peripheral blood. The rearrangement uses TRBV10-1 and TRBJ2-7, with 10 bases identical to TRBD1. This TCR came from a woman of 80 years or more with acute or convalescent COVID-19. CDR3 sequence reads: CASSMTPGQGRYEQYF. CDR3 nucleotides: TGCGCCAGCAGCATGACCCCGGGACAGGGGCGGTACGAGCAGTACTTC.